The TCR beta chain described here comes from a study of blood T cell repertoires in COVID-19. Turning to the study itself: Acute-phase and convalescent COVID-19 samples originated in the United States, Italy and Spain.

V lost 5 bases and J 4 bases, leaving 14 bases between the germline ends. Germline V gives CDR1 SGHTA, CDR2 FQGNSA. This CDR3 comprises 14 residues. Repertoires were generated with immunoSEQ multiplex PCR, while TCRdb's copy carries only in-frame clones and drops some. The data contain a few hundred thousand clones, about 90% of them seen just once; the ten biggest clones take up around 1.2%. This sequence originates from a man aged 40-49 years with acute or convalescent COVID-19. Material: peripheral blood. J is TRBJ2-5 and V is TRBV7-2; D may be TRBD1 (6 bases). The CDR3 DNA reads TGTGCCAGCAGCCCCCTTGGGGGCAGAGAGACCCAGTACTTC. Translated, it gives CASSPLGGRETQYF.